The table lists the clone carrying this T cell receptor beta chain with a few counts. Amplification targeted TCR beta CDR3 regions from RNA transcripts. HTBI primers were used for first-round RT-PCR of the TCR CDR3. TCRdb recomputed calls from the multiplex PCR reads with MiXCR, one row per CDR3 protein. This table has 330,000 or so distinct CDR3 sequences, less than 20% appearing once. Uncontrolled infection, other autoimmune disease, pregnancy or lactation barred patients from enrollment. This sample stems from a study of T cells in Graves' hyperthyroidism and ophthalmopathy. The germline V gene encodes CDR1 LNHNV and CDR2 YYDKDF (reference sequence). The CDR3 contains 15 residues. V lost 0 bases, J lost 0 bases, and 8 bases lay in between.

This TCR derives from a man over 45 with Graves' ophthalmopathy. Sequenced sample: blood. The chain is built from TRBV15 and TRBJ1-1; D gene uncertain. The chain's CDR3 is CATSREVLMNTEAFF. In nucleotides, the CDR3 is TGTGCCACCAGCAGAGAGGTCCTGATGAACACTGAAGCTTTCTTT. Variable domain in full (rest from reference TRBV15 and TRBJ1-1): DAMVIQNPRYQVTQFGKPVTLSCSQTLNHNVMYWYQQKSSQAPKLLFHYYDKDFNNEADTPDNFQSRRPNTSFCFLDIRSPGLGDTAMYLCATSREVLMNTEAFFGQGTRLTVV.